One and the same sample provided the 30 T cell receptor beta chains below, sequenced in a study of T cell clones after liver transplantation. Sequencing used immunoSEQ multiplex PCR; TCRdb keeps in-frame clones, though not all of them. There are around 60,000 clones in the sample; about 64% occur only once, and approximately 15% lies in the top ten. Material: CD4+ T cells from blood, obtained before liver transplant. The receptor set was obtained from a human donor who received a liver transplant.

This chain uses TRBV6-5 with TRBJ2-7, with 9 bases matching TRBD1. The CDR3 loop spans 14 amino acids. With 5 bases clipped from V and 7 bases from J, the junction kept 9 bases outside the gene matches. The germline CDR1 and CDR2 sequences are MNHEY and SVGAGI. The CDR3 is CASSRDREVWEQYF. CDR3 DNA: TGTGCCAGCAGTAGGGACAGGGAAGTTTGGGAGCAGTACTTC.

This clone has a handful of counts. The CDR3 DNA follows: TGTGCCAGCAGTGGTGAGGTCGGAGCACCCCTCCACTTT. Protein product: CASSGEVGAPLHF. The chain carries TRBV6-4 and TRBJ1-6; no definite D call. Germline CDR1 reads MRHNA; CDR2 reads SNTAGT. Trimming took off 4 bases at V and 11 bases at J, with 12 bases between the two ends. The CDR3 has 13 amino acids.

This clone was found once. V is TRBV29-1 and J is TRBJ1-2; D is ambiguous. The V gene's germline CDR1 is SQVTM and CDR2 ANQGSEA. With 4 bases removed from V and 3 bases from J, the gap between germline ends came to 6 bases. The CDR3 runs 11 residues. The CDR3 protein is CSVGQDYGYTF. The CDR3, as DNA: TGCAGCGTTGGCCAGGACTATGGCTACACCTTC. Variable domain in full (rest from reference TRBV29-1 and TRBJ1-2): SAVISQKPSRDICQRGTSLTIQCQVDSQVTMMFWYRQQPGQSLTLIATANQGSEATYESGFVIDKFPISRPNLTFSTLTVSNMSPEDSSIYLCSVGQDYGYTFGSGTRLTVV.

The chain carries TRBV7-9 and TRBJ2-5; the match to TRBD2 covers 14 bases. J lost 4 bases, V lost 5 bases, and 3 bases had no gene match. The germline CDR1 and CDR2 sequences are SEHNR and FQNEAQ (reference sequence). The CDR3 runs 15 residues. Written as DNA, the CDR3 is TGTGCCAGCAGCATGACTAGCGGGGGGGCAGAGACCCAGTACTTC. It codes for CASSMTSGGAETQYF.

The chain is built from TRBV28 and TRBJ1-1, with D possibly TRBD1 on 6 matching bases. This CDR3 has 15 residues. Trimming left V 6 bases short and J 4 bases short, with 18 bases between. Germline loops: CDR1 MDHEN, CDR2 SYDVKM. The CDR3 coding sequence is TGTGCCAGCAGCCCCTCGTTAGGGGGTATCACTGAAGCTTTCTTT. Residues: CASSPSLGGITEAFF.

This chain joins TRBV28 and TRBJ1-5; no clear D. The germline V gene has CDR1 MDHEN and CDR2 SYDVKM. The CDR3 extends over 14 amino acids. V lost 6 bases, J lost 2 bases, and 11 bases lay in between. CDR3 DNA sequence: TGTGCCAGCAGGACAAATCTCGGCAATCAGCCCCAGCATTTT. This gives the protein CASRTNLGNQPQHF. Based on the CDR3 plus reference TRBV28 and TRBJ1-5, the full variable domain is DVKVTQSSRYLVKRTGEKVFLECVQDMDHENMFWYRQDPGLGLRLIYFSYDVKMKEKGDIPEGYSVSREKKERFSLILESASTNQTSMYLCASRTNLGNQPQHFGDGTRLSIL.

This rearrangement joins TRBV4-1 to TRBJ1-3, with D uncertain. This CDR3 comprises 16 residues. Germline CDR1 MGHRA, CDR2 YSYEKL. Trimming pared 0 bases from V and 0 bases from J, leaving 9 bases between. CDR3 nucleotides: TGCGCCAGCAGCCAAGATTACCCACTCTCTGGAAACACCATATATTTT. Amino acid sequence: CASSQDYPLSGNTIYF.

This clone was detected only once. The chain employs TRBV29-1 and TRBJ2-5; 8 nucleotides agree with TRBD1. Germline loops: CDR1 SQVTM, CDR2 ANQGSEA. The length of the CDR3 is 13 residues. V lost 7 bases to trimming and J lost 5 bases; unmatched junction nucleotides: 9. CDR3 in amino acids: CSAEKQGVETQYF. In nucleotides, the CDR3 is TGCAGCGCCGAAAAACAGGGGGTGGAGACCCAGTACTTC.

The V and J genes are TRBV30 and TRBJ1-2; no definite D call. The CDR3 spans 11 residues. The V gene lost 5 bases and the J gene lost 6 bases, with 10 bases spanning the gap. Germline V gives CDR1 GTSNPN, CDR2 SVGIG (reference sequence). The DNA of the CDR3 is TGTGCCTGGCTATTTTTGGATGGCTACACCTTC. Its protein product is CAWLFLDGYTF.

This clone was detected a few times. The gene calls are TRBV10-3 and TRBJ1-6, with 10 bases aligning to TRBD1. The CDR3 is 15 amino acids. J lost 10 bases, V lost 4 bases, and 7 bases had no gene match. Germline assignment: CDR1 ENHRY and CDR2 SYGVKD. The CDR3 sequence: CAISVRGTGESPLHF. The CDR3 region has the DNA TGTGCCATCAGTGTGCGCGGGACAGGGGAATCACCCCTCCACTTT.

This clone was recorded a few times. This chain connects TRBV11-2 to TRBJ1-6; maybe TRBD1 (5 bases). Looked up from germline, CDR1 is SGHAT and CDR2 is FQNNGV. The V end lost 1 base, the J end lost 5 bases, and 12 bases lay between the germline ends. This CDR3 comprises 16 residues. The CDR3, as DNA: TGTGCCAGCAGCTTAGTCACAGGACACAATAATTCACCCCTCCACTTT. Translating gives CASSLVTGHNNSPLHF.

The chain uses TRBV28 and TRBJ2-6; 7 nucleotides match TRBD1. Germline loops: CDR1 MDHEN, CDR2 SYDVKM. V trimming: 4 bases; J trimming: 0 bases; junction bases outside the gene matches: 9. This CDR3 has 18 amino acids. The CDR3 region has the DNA TGTGCCAGCAGTTCCCGCCGGGCAGGGGGCTCTGGGGCCAACGTCCTGACTTTC. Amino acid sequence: CASSSRRAGGSGANVLTF. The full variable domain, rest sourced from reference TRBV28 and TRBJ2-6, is DVKVTQSSRYLVKRTGEKVFLECVQDMDHENMFWYRQDPGLGLRLIYFSYDVKMKEKGDIPEGYSVSREKKERFSLILESASTNQTSMYLCASSSRRAGGSGANVLTFGAGSRLTVL.

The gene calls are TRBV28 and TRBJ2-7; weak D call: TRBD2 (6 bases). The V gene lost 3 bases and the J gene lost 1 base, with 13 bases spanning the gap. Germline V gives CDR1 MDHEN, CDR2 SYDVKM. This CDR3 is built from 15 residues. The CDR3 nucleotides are TGTGCCAGCAGTTTTCAGGTCGGAGGGTCCTACGAGCAGTACTTC. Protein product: CASSFQVGGSYEQYF.

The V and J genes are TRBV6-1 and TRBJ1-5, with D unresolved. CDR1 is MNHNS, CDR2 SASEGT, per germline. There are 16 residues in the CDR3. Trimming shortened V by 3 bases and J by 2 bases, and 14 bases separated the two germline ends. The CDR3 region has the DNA TGTGCCAGCAGTGAGAACTTGCCTATTGGCAATCAGCCCCAGCATTTT. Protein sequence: CASSENLPIGNQPQHF.

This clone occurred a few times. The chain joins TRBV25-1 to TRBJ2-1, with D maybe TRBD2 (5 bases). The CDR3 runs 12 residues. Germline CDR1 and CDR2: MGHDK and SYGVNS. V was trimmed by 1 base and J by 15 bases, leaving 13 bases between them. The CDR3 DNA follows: TGTGCCAGCAGTGAATCGGGAACCATCCCGTTCTTC. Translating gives CASSESGTIPFF.

CDR3 bases: TGTGCCAGCAGCTTAGGTCCAGGGAATAATGGCTACACCTTC. Translated: CASSLGPGNNGYTF. The chain carries TRBV7-6 and TRBJ1-2, with D possibly matching TRBD1 (5 bases). Germline CDR1 and CDR2: SGHVS and FNYEAQ. The CDR3 contains 14 residues. V lost 1 base, J lost 6 bases, and 12 bases lay in between.

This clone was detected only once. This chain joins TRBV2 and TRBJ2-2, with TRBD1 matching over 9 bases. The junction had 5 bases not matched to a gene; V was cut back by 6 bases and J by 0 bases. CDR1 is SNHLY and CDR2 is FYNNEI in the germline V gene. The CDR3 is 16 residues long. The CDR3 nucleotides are TGTGCCAGCAGGGACCGGGACAGGGCGAACACCGGGGAGCTGTTTTTT. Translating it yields CASRDRDRANTGELFF.

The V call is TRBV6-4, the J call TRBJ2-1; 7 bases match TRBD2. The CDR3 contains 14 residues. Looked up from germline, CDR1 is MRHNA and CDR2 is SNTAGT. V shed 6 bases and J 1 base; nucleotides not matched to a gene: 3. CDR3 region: CASRVGGSYNEQFF. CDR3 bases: TGTGCCAGCAGGGTGGGGGGGTCCTACAATGAGCAGTTCTTC.

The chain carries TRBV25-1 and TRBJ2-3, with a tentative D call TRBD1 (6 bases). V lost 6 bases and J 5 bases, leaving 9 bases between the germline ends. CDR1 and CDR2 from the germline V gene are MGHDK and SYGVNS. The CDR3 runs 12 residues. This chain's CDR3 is CASRLQGDTQYF. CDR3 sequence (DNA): TGTGCCAGCAGGCTACAGGGAGATACGCAGTATTTT.

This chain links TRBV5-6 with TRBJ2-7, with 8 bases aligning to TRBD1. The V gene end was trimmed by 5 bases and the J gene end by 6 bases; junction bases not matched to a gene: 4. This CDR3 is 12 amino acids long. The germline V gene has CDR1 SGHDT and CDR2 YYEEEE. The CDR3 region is CASSPDRGEQYF. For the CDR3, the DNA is TGTGCCAGCAGTCCCGACAGGGGCGAGCAGTACTTC.

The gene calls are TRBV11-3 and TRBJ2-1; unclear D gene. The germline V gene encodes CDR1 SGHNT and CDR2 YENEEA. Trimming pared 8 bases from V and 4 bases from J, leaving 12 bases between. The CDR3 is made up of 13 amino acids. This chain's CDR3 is CASALTRYNEQFF. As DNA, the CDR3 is TGTGCCAGCGCACTAACAAGGTACAATGAGCAGTTCTTC.

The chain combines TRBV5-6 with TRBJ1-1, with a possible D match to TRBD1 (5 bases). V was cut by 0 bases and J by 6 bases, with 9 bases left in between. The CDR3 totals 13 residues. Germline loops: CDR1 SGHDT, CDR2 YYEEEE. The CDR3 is CASSLVGGAEAFF. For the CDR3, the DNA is TGTGCCAGCAGCTTGGTCGGGGGGGCTGAAGCTTTCTTT.

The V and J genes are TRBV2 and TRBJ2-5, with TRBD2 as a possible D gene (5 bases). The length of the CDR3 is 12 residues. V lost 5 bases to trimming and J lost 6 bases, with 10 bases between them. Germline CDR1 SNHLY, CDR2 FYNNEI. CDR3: CASSLAIQTQYF. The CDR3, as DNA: TGTGCCAGCAGTCTAGCAATCCAGACCCAGTACTTC.

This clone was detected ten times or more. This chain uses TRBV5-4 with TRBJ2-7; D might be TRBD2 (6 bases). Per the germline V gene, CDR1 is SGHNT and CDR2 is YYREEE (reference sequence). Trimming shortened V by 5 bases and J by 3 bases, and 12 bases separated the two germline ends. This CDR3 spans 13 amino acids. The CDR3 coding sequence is TGTGCCAGCAGTAACTCCGGGGGCTACGAGCAGTACTTC. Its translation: CASSNSGGYEQYF.

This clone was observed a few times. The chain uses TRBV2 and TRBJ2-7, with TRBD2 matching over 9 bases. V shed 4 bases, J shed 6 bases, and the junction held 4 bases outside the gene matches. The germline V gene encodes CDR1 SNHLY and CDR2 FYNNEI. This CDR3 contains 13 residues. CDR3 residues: CASSGSGGTEQYF. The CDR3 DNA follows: TGTGCCAGCAGTGGAAGCGGGGGGACCGAGCAGTACTTC.

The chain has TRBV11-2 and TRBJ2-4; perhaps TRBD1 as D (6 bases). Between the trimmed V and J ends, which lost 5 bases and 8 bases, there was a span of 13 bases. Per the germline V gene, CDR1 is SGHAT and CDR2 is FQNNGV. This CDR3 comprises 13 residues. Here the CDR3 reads CASSVVQGYIQYF. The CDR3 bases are TGTGCCAGCAGCGTAGTCCAGGGGTACATTCAGTACTTC.

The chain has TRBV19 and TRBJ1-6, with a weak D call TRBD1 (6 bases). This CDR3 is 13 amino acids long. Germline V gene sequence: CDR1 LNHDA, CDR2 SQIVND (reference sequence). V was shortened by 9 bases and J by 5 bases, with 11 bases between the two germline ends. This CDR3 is CASRTVNNSPLHF. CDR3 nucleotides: TGTGCCAGCAGGACAGTGAATAATTCACCCCTCCACTTT. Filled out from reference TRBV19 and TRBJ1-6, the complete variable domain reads DGGITQSPKYLFRKEGQNVTLSCEQNLNHDAMYWYRQDPGQGLRLIYYSQIVNDFQKGDIAEGYSVSREKKESFPLTVTSAQKNPTAFYLCASRTVNNSPLHFGNGTRLTVT.

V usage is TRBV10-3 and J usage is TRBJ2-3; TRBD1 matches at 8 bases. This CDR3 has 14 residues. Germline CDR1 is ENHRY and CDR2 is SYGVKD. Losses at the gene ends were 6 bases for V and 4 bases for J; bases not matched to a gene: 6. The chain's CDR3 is CAISPTGEADTQYF. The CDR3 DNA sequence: TGTGCCATCAGCCCGACAGGGGAGGCAGATACGCAGTATTTT.

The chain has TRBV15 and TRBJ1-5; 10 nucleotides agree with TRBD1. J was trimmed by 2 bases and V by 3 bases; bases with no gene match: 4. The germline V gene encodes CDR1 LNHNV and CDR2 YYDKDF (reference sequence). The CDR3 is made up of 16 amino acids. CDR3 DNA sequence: TGTGCCACCAGCAGCCAGACAGGGGGCGGCAATCAGCCCCAGCATTTT. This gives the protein CATSSQTGGGNQPQHF.

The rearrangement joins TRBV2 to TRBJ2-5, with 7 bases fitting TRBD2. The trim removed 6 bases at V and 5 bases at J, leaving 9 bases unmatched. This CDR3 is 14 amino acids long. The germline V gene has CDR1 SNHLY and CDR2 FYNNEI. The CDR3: CASSATSVGETQYF. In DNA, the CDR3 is TGTGCCAGCAGCGCTACTAGCGTGGGGGAGACCCAGTACTTC.